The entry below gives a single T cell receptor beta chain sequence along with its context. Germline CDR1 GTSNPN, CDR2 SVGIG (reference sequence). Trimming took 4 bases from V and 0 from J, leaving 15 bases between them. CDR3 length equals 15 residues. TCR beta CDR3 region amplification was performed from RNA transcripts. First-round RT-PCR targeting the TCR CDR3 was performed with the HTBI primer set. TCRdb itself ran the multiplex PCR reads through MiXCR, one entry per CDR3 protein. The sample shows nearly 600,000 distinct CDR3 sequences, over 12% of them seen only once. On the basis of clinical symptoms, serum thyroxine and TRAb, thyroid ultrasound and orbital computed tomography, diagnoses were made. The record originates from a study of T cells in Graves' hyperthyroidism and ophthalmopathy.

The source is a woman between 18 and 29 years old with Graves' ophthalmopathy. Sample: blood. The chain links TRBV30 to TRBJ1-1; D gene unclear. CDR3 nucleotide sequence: TGTGCCTGGATCCCGGCTCCGGACCTGAACACTGAAGCTTTCTTT. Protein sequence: CAWIPAPDLNTEAFF.